The entry below describes one TCR beta chain. The CDR3 length is 13 residues. Germline V gene data show CDR1 as ENHRY and CDR2 as SYGVKD. The V end lost 6 bases, the J end lost 2 bases, and 9 bases lay between the germline ends. An input of about 0.5 to 1 ug of RNA was subjected to reverse transcription using random hexamers. Across 54 Vbeta and 13 Jbeta, immunoSEQ multiplex PCR amplified TCR beta CDR3. TCRdb re-called the immunoSEQ multiplex PCR reads through MiXCR, storing one row per CDR3 protein. The table shows 120,000 to 150,000 distinct CDR3 sequences, with around 94% occurring only once. The sample comes from a study of CD8 T cells in Susac syndrome. Peripheral blood CD8+ and CD4+ T cells were profiled by TCR beta sequencing. TEMRA cells were FACS-enriched, and CD8+ and CD4+ T cells were isolated negatively.

The source material was CD4+ T cells from PBMCs. V is TRBV10-3 and J is TRBJ2-3; D might be TRBD2 (6 bases). The TCR comes from a human donor in good health. The CDR3 DNA is TGTGCCATCAGACCGGGACTCACAGATACGCAGTATTTT. Encoded protein: CAIRPGLTDTQYF.